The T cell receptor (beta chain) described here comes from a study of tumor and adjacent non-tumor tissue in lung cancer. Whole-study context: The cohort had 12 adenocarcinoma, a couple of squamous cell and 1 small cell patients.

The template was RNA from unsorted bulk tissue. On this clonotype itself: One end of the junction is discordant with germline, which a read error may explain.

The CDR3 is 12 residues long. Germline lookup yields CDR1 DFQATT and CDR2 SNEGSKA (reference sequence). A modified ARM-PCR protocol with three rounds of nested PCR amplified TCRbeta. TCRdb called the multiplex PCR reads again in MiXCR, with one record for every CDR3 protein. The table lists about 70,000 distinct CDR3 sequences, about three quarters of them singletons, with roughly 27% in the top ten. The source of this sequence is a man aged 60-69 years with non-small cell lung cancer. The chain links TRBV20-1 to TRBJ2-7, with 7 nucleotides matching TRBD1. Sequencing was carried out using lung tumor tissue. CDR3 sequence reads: CSTRDRPDDQYF. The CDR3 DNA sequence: TGCAGTACGAGGGACAGACCTGACGACCAGTACTTC.